Below are 8 T cell receptor beta chains sequenced from a single sample in a study of CD8 T cells in Susac syndrome. An amount of RNA that ranged from about 0.45 to 1 ug was reverse transcribed with random hexamers. MiXCR, applied by TCRdb to the immunoSEQ multiplex PCR reads, yields one record per CDR3 protein. The sample consists of more than 150,000 distinct CDR3 sequences, about 95% of them appearing once. Sequencing was done on a sample of CD4+ T cells from PBMCs. Every receptor here comes from a human donor in good health.

The genes are TRBV30 and TRBJ1-6; D not resolved. CDR3 length: 13 residues. Germline V lookup: CDR1 GTSNPN, CDR2 SVGIG (reference sequence). Trimming shortened V by 7 bases and J by 13 bases, and 20 bases separated the two germline ends. The CDR3 DNA sequence: TGTGCCTCCGCGGACGGAGACTTTGCGCCCCTCCACTTT. It is translated as CASADGDFAPLHF. The whole variable domain, remainder taken from reference TRBV30 and TRBJ1-6, is SQTIHQWPATLVQPVGSPLSLECTVEGTSNPNLYWYRQAAGRGLQLLFYSVGIGQISSEVPQNLSASRPQDRQFILSSKKLLLSDSGFYLCASADGDFAPLHFGNGTRLTVT.

The chain is built from TRBV25-1 and TRBJ2-7, with D unresolved. In germline, CDR1 is MGHDK, CDR2 SYGVNS. There are 14 residues in the CDR3. Trimming took 1 base from V and 3 from J, leaving 10 bases between them. The CDR3 sequence is CASSESGGDYEQYF. CDR3 in DNA: TGTGCCAGCAGTGAATCAGGTGGGGACTACGAGCAGTACTTC.

The J gene is TRBJ1-1, the V gene TRBV4-2; TRBD1 might be the D (5 bases). V was shortened by 0 bases and J by 0 bases, with 17 bases between the two germline ends. The CDR3 totals 18 residues. Germline V gene sequence: CDR1 LGHNA, CDR2 YNFKEQ. The CDR3 DNA sequence: TGTGCCAGCAGCCAAGATCCATGGGCCAGGGAAATGAACACTGAAGCTTTCTTT. It specifies CASSQDPWAREMNTEAFF.

V gene TRBV9 combines with J gene TRBJ1-2; possible D gene TRBD1, 6 bases. Germline V CDR1 and CDR2: SGDLS, YYNGEE. The V end was cut by 0 bases, the J end by 8 bases, with 14 bases between. This CDR3 comprises 14 residues. In DNA form, the CDR3 reads TGTGCCAGCAGCGTAGCTACGGCAGGGGTCGGCTACACCTTC. Translation: CASSVATAGVGYTF.

The V and J genes are TRBV7-2 and TRBJ1-1; D remains unclear. Deletions cut 2 bases from V and 0 bases from J, with 7 bases between. Germline CDR1 is SGHTA and CDR2 is FQGNSA. There are 14 residues in the CDR3. This CDR3 is CASSLSGVNTEAFF. In DNA, the CDR3 is TGTGCCAGCAGCTTATCTGGGGTGAACACTGAAGCTTTCTTT.

V gene TRBV19 combines with J gene TRBJ2-7; TRBD1 matches at 8 bases. V lost 8 bases, J lost 2 bases, and 8 bases stayed unmatched. The CDR3 runs to 14 residues. Germline CDR1 LNHDA, CDR2 SQIVND (reference sequence). Here the CDR3 reads CASSHPGQAYEQYF. The CDR3 region has the DNA TGTGCCAGTTCTCACCCGGGACAGGCCTACGAGCAGTACTTC.

The chain links TRBV30 to TRBJ1-1, with D hard to call. Germline lookup yields CDR1 GTSNPN and CDR2 SVGIG (reference sequence). The length of the CDR3 is 12 residues. V lost 3 bases and J lost 0, with 5 bases in between. This chain's CDR3 is CAWRQVNTEAFF. The CDR3 DNA sequence: TGTGCCTGGAGGCAAGTGAACACTGAAGCTTTCTTT.

The chain has TRBV20-1 and TRBJ2-6; D gene unclear. Per germline, CDR1 DFQATT and CDR2 SNEGSKA (reference sequence). The CDR3 sequence is 12 residues long. The CDR3 sequence: CARLSGANVLTF. CDR3 nucleotide sequence: TGCGCCAGACTCTCTGGGGCCAACGTCCTGACTTTC.